The 14 T cell receptor beta chains listed next were all sequenced from one sample in a study of T cell responses to AZD1222 COVID-19 vaccine. Sequenced by immunoSEQ multiplex PCR; TCRdb stores in-frame clones only, minus some. The sample lists nearly 35,000 clones; 86% were seen once. Material: peripheral blood, obtained on day 0 of AZD1222 vaccination. The receptors shown here come from an adult in good health.

This clone was observed a few times. As DNA, the CDR3 is TGTGCCAGTAGTGTCGATAGGGCCAGGGCCGTCAATCAGCCCCAGCATTTT. It encodes CASSVDRARAVNQPQHF. The V call is TRBV19, the J call TRBJ1-5; tentative D call: TRBD1 (5 bases). The V and J ends lost 5 bases and 3 bases respectively, with 20 bases between them. The CDR3 loop spans 17 amino acids. Per germline, CDR1 LNHDA and CDR2 SQIVND (reference sequence).

The chain uses TRBV6-5 and TRBJ1-2; 10 bases line up with TRBD1. The CDR3 extends over 14 amino acids. The germline gives CDR1 MNHEY, CDR2 SVGAGI. The V and J ends lost 6 bases and 3 bases, in that order; junction bases with no gene match: 4. The CDR3 sequence is CASRRDRGDYGYTF. In DNA, the CDR3 is TGTGCCAGCAGACGGGACAGGGGAGACTATGGCTACACCTTC.

The rearrangement joins TRBV20-1 to TRBJ1-2; D is uncertain. The CDR3 length is 12 residues. Germline CDR1 DFQATT, CDR2 SNEGSKA (reference sequence). V lost 3 bases and J 8 bases, leaving 13 bases between the germline ends. The CDR3 coding sequence is TGCAGTGCTAGTTACCAGGCGAGGGGCTACACCTTC. This sequence encodes CSASYQARGYTF.

This clone was detected only once. The chain carries TRBV5-4 and TRBJ2-1; D not resolved. In germline, CDR1 is SGHNT, CDR2 YYREEE (reference sequence). The CDR3 spans 14 residues. V lost 3 bases to trimming and J lost 4 bases, with 11 bases between them. The CDR3 sequence: CASSSIKGYNEQFF. The CDR3, as DNA: TGTGCCAGCAGCTCGATAAAGGGTTACAATGAGCAGTTCTTC.

The CDR3 reads CASSSDSRSKTQYF. The CDR3 region has the DNA TGTGCCAGCAGCTCAGACTCCCGCTCGAAGACCCAGTACTTC. The V gene is TRBV7-9, the J gene TRBJ2-5, with D uncertain. The CDR3 extends over 14 amino acids. The V end lost 4 bases, the J end lost 6 bases, and 15 bases lay between the germline ends. Germline assignment: CDR1 SEHNR and CDR2 FQNEAQ (reference sequence).

The rearrangement links TRBV6-1 to TRBJ1-2; the D gene is possibly TRBD1 (5 bases). CDR3 length: 13 amino acids. Trimming took off 5 bases at V and 8 bases at J, with 15 bases between the two ends. Germline values: CDR1 MNHNS, CDR2 SASEGT. This CDR3 reads CASSISGDRGYTF. DNA for the CDR3: TGTGCCAGCAGTATCTCGGGGGATCGGGGCTACACCTTC.

This chain connects TRBV6-2 or TRBV6-3 to TRBJ2-1, with D possibly being TRBD1 or TRBD2 (5 bases each). Germline assignment: CDR1 MNHEY and CDR2 SVGEGT. V gave up 5 bases and J gave up 7 bases, with 12 bases separating them. The CDR3 consists of 13 residues. The CDR3 DNA follows: TGTGCCAGCAGTCCGGGACCGAAGAATGAGCAGTTCTTC. Translation: CASSPGPKNEQFF.

The chain links TRBV19 to TRBJ1-4; D not certain. Per germline, CDR1 LNHDA and CDR2 SQIVND (reference sequence). The CDR3 covers 15 residues. V was trimmed by 5 bases and J by 0 bases, leaving 10 bases between them. CDR3 sequence reads: CASSGYSTTNEKLFF. CDR3 nucleotide sequence: TGTGCCAGTAGTGGATATTCTACAACTAATGAAAAACTGTTTTTT. Looking up the rest from reference TRBV19 and TRBJ1-4 gives the full variable domain: DGGITQSPKYLFRKEGQNVTLSCEQNLNHDAMYWYRQDPGQGLRLIYYSQIVNDFQKGDIAEGYSVSREKKESFPLTVTSAQKNPTAFYLCASSGYSTTNEKLFFGSGTQLSVL.

The V call is TRBV4-1, the J call TRBJ1-3; no reliable D call. Trimming shortened V by 8 bases and J by 0 bases, and 8 bases separated the two germline ends. CDR3 length: 13 amino acids. CDR1 MGHRA and CDR2 YSYEKL come from the germline V gene. The CDR3, as DNA: TGCGCCAGCGGGGTTTCCTCTGGAAACACCATATATTTT. Its protein product is CASGVSSGNTIYF.

The gene calls are TRBV7-9 and TRBJ2-1, with D maybe TRBD2 (6 bases). The V and J ends lost 1 base and 7 bases respectively, with 14 bases between them. The germline gives CDR1 SEHNR, CDR2 FQNEAQ (reference sequence). The CDR3 has 15 amino acids. The CDR3 protein is CASSLVADRGNEQFF. The CDR3 coding sequence is TGTGCCAGCAGCTTAGTAGCGGACCGTGGTAATGAGCAGTTCTTC.

The rearrangement links TRBV28 to TRBJ1-6, with D uncertain. The germline CDR1 and CDR2 sequences are MDHEN and SYDVKM. V was pared by 6 bases and J by 10 bases, with 10 bases between. This CDR3 is built from 12 residues. The CDR3 sequence: CASSGTWSPLHF. CDR3 DNA sequence: TGTGCCAGCAGCGGTACTTGGTCACCCCTCCACTTT.

The V and J genes are TRBV7-9 and TRBJ2-1; D is possibly TRBD1 (6 bases). With 5 bases removed from V and 0 bases from J, the gap between germline ends came to 11 bases. The CDR3 covers 15 residues. Germline lookup yields CDR1 SEHNR and CDR2 FQNEAQ (reference sequence). CDR3 sequence (DNA): TGTGCCAGCAGCCCCGACAGGTCCTCCTACAATGAGCAGTTCTTC. Protein: CASSPDRSSYNEQFF.

The chain links TRBV5-1 to TRBJ1-6, with D maybe TRBD1 (6 bases). Germline loops: CDR1 SGHRS, CDR2 YFSETQ. The V gene lost 2 bases and the J gene lost 9 bases, with 15 bases spanning the gap. The CDR3 totals 15 residues. The CDR3: CASSFEQGKGSPLHF. The CDR3 DNA reads TGCGCCAGCAGCTTCGAGCAGGGGAAGGGTTCACCCCTCCACTTT.

The sample holds one count of this clone. This chain links TRBV30 with TRBJ1-2; TRBD1 might be the D (5 bases). Trimming left V 3 bases short and J 4 bases short, with 12 bases between. This CDR3 region has 13 residues. CDR1 GTSNPN and CDR2 SVGIG come from the germline V gene (reference sequence). As DNA, the CDR3 is TGTGCCTGGAGCCCCCGGGGACTCTATGGCTACACCTTC. Its protein is CAWSPRGLYGYTF. Filled out from reference TRBV30 and TRBJ1-2, the complete variable domain reads SQTIHQWPATLVQPVGSPLSLECTVEGTSNPNLYWYRQAAGRGLQLLFYSVGIGQISSEVPQNLSASRPQDRQFILSSKKLLLSDSGFYLCAWSPRGLYGYTFGSGTRLTVV.